A single sample is the source of the 20 T cell receptor beta chains below, sequenced in a study of CD8 T cells in Susac syndrome. The RNA, about 0.5 to 1 ug, was put through reverse transcription using random hexamers. In TCRdb, the immunoSEQ multiplex PCR reads were re-called with MiXCR into one record per CDR3 protein. This sample has 80,000 to 90,000 distinct CDR3 sequences, with approximately 95% found just once. The material sequenced was CD8+ T cells from PBMCs. These receptor sequences come from a human donor in good health.

The rearrangement uses TRBV11-1 and TRBJ1-1; D unresolved. The V and J ends lost 3 bases and 4 bases respectively, with 12 bases between them. The CDR3 has 14 residues. Looked up from germline, CDR1 is SGHAT and CDR2 is FQDESV (reference sequence). CDR3 in amino acids: CASSFPGYRTEAFF. The CDR3 nucleotides read TGTGCCAGCAGCTTCCCAGGATATCGCACTGAAGCTTTCTTT.

The chain uses TRBV9 and TRBJ2-2; D is uncertain. CDR1 is SGDLS, CDR2 YYNGEE, per germline. The CDR3 runs 15 residues. V was pared by 3 bases and J by 5 bases, with 14 bases between. CDR3 nucleotide sequence: TGTGCCAGCAGCGCCGCCCTCGGGCCGACCGGGGAGCTGTTTTTT. This translates into CASSAALGPTGELFF.

The chain has TRBV7-6 and TRBJ1-1, with D possibly TRBD1 on 6 matching bases. The CDR3 has 16 residues. Germline lookup yields CDR1 SGHVS and CDR2 FNYEAQ. Between the trimmed V and J ends, which lost 5 bases and 0 bases, there was a span of 16 bases. CDR3 sequence: CASSPGGWLMNTEAFF. The CDR3 DNA reads as TGTGCCAGCAGCCCCGGGGGCTGGCTTATGAACACTGAAGCTTTCTTT. Full variable domain (rest looked up from reference TRBV7-6 and TRBJ1-1): GAGVSQSPRYKVTKRGQDVALRCDPISGHVSLYWYRQALGQGPEFLTYFNYEAQQDKSGLPNDRFSAERPEGSISTLTIQRTEQRDSAMYRCASSPGGWLMNTEAFFGQGTRLTVV.

V gene TRBV29-1 combines with J gene TRBJ1-1, with a possible D match to TRBD1 (5 bases). From germline, CDR1 is SQVTM and CDR2 ANQGSEA. V dropped 4 bases and J dropped 8 bases, with 8 bases sitting between them. The CDR3 covers 10 residues. CDR3 DNA: TGCAGCGTTGTACGGGGGGAAGCTTTCTTT. Translating gives CSVVRGEAFF.

The chain links TRBV7-2 to TRBJ2-5; possible D gene TRBD1, 5 bases. The CDR3 length is 16 residues. Trimming left V 1 base short and J 1 base short, with 13 bases between. Germline values: CDR1 SGHTA, CDR2 FQGNSA. CDR3 sequence reads: CASSLVTGYFQETQYF. The CDR3 nucleotides read TGTGCCAGCAGCTTAGTAACAGGATATTTCCAAGAGACCCAGTACTTC.

The chain uses TRBV6-5 and TRBJ2-7, with 8 bases fitting TRBD1. The CDR3 has 14 residues. The germline V gene encodes CDR1 MNHEY and CDR2 SVGAGI. Losses at the gene ends were 5 bases for V and 2 bases for J; bases not matched to a gene: 5. The CDR3 DNA reads as TGTGCCAGCAGTGCCACAGGGGGAGCCTACGAGCAGTACTTC. Translating it yields CASSATGGAYEQYF.

The gene calls are TRBV5-6 and TRBJ1-2; the D gene is possibly TRBD1 (5 bases). V was pared by 4 bases and J by 4 bases, with 14 bases between. The germline V gene has CDR1 SGHDT and CDR2 YYEEEE. The CDR3 contains 14 residues. The CDR3 spells CASSPTTAGYGYTF. The CDR3 DNA reads as TGTGCCAGCAGCCCGACGACAGCAGGCTATGGCTACACCTTC.

This rearrangement joins TRBV15 to TRBJ1-3; tentatively, D is TRBD1 (5 bases). The CDR3 runs to 16 residues. The germline V and J ends were trimmed by 5 bases and 4 bases, with 18 bases remaining between them. Germline CDR1 LNHNV, CDR2 YYDKDF (reference sequence). CDR3 in amino acids: CATSSVRGADGNTIYF. In nucleotides, the CDR3 is TGTGCCACCAGCTCGGTGCGGGGCGCGGACGGAAACACCATATATTTT.

A note on this clonotype: The junction and the germline gene differ at one end; a read error may be behind it. The chain links TRBV9 to TRBJ1-1, with a possible D match to TRBD1 (6 bases). CDR3 length: 14 amino acids. Per germline, CDR1 SGDLS and CDR2 YYNGEE. CDR3 bases: TGTGCCAGCAACGTAGGGGGAGTGGGCACTGAAGCTTTCTTT. The encoded protein is CASNVGGVGTEAFF.

This rearrangement joins TRBV28 to TRBJ2-1; D not certain. The germline gives CDR1 MDHEN, CDR2 SYDVKM. The CDR3 runs 12 residues. Trimming shortened V by 10 bases and J by 1 base, and 8 bases separated the two germline ends. CDR3 sequence reads: CANGRSYNEQFF. The CDR3 region has the DNA TGTGCCAACGGAAGATCCTACAATGAGCAGTTCTTC.

The rearrangement joins TRBV28 to TRBJ2-6; 9 bases line up with TRBD1. The CDR3 extends over 16 amino acids. Trimming removed 5 bases from V and 7 bases from J; junction bases left unmatched: 9. Per germline, CDR1 MDHEN and CDR2 SYDVKM. The CDR3, as DNA: TGTGCCAGCAGTGTAGGGACAGGGCGTAATGCCAACGTCCTGACTTTC. Amino acids: CASSVGTGRNANVLTF.

The chain couples TRBV28 to TRBJ1-3; the D is unclear. The V gene's germline CDR1 is MDHEN and CDR2 SYDVKM. This CDR3 region has 13 residues. The germline V and J ends were trimmed by 2 bases and 0 bases, with 2 bases remaining between them. The CDR3 loop reads CASSLPSGNTIYF. The CDR3 DNA follows: TGTGCCAGCAGTTTACCCTCTGGAAACACCATATATTTT.

This chain uses TRBV12-3 or TRBV12-4 with TRBJ2-4, with D unresolved. V lost 2 bases and J lost 5, with 7 bases in between. CDR3 length: 13 residues. Here the CDR3 reads CASSLLPENIQYF. As DNA, the CDR3 is TGTGCCAGCAGTTTATTGCCTGAAAACATTCAGTACTTC.

The J gene is TRBJ2-2, the V gene TRBV6-2 or TRBV6-3; D is ambiguous. This CDR3 has 12 residues. Germline V gene sequence: CDR1 MNHEY, CDR2 SVGEGT. V was clipped by 8 bases and J by 9 bases, with 13 bases between them. CDR3 sequence: CASRLLLRELFF. CDR3 sequence (DNA): TGTGCCAGCCGACTCCTCCTTCGGGAGCTGTTTTTT.

The gene calls are TRBV4-1 and TRBJ1-5, with D possibly matching TRBD1 (6 bases). The CDR3 is 16 amino acids. CDR1 and CDR2 (germline): MGHRA, YSYEKL. The V and J ends lost 2 bases and 1 base respectively, with 12 bases between them. The CDR3 DNA reads TGCGCCAGCAGCCAAAGACAGGTACCAAGCAATCAGCCCCAGCATTTT. Its protein product is CASSQRQVPSNQPQHF.

The chain uses TRBV5-1 and TRBJ1-3; D not certain. The CDR3 sequence is 13 residues long. Trimming took 5 bases from V and 1 from J, leaving 7 bases between them. Germline-derived CDR1 and CDR2 are SGHRS and YFSETQ. The CDR3 DNA reads as TGCGCCAGCAGGCCTTCATCTGGAAACACCATATATTTT. Protein sequence: CASRPSSGNTIYF. The entire variable domain, with the rest obtained from reference TRBV5-1 and TRBJ1-3, is as follows: KAGVTQTPRYLIKTRGQQVTLSCSPISGHRSVSWYQQTPGQGLQFLFEYFSETQRNKGNFPGRFSGRQFSNSRSEMNVSTLELGDSALYLCASRPSSGNTIYFGEGSWLTVV.

This chain uses TRBV20-1 with TRBJ2-1; tentatively, D is TRBD2 (7 bases). The CDR3 length is 17 residues. Germline CDR1 and CDR2: DFQATT and SNEGSKA (reference sequence). V was cut by 0 bases and J by 1 base, with 16 bases left in between. The CDR3 DNA reads TGCAGTGCTAGAGATAACGGGGGGCATTATTCCTACAATGAGCAGTTCTTC. This codes for CSARDNGGHYSYNEQFF.

The V and J genes are TRBV5-6 and TRBJ2-5; D possibly matches TRBD1 or TRBD2 (6 bases each). The CDR3 has 16 amino acids. Germline V CDR1 and CDR2: SGHDT, YYEEEE. V shed 1 base and J shed 4 bases, with 17 bases lying between them. The CDR3 DNA reads as TGTGCCAGCAGCTTGAGGGGGGCTCCCCACTCAGAGACCCAGTACTTC. This sequence encodes CASSLRGAPHSETQYF.

The V and J genes are TRBV14 and TRBJ2-1; tentatively, D is TRBD2 (5 bases). The CDR3 is 12 residues long. CDR1 and CDR2 (germline): SGHDN, FVKESK. Trimming cost V 4 bases and J 4 bases, with 5 bases left between them. The DNA for the CDR3 is TGTGCCAGCAGCCCGGGATACAATGAGCAGTTCTTC. Protein product: CASSPGYNEQFF.

This rearrangement joins TRBV3-1 to TRBJ1-1; D is unresolved. The CDR3 covers 15 residues. CDR1 is LGHDT and CDR2 is YNNKEL in the germline V gene (reference sequence). V was shortened by 0 bases and J by 1 base, with 9 bases between the two germline ends. As DNA, the CDR3 is TGTGCCAGCAGCCAAGATATGGGCCGGAACACTGAAGCTTTCTTT. Its protein product is CASSQDMGRNTEAFF.